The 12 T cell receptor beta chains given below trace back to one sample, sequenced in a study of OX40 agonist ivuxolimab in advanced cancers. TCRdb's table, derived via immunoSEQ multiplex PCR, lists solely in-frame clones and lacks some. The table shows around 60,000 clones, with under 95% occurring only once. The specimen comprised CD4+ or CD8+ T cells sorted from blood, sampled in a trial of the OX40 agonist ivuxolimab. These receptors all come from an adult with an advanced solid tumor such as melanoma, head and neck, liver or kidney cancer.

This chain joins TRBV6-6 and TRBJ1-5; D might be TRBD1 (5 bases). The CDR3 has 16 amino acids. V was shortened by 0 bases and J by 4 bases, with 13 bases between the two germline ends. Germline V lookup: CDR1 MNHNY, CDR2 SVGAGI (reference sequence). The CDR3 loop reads CASSYSWQGSNQPQHF. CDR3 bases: TGTGCCAGCAGTTACTCTTGGCAGGGAAGTAATCAGCCCCAGCATTTT.

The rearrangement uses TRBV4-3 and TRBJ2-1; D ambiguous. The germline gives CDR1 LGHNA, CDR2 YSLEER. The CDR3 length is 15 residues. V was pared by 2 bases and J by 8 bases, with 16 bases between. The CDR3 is CASSQSTASMHEQFF. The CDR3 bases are TGCGCCAGCAGCCAATCAACTGCTAGTATGCATGAGCAGTTCTTC.

The CDR3 bases are TGTGCCAGCAGCTTTTACGCCAATCAAGAGACCCAGTACTTC. It encodes CASSFYANQETQYF. The chain has TRBV7-2 and TRBJ2-5; D uncertain. Trimming removed 3 bases at V and 2 bases at J, with 10 bases between. The CDR3 is 14 amino acids. The germline gives CDR1 SGHTA, CDR2 FQGNSA.

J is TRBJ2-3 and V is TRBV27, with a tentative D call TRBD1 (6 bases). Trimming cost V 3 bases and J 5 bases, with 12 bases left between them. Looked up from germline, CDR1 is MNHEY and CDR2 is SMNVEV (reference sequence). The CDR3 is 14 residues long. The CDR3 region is CASSFRDTGDTQYF. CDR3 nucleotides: TGTGCCAGCAGTTTCCGGGACACAGGAGATACGCAGTATTTT.

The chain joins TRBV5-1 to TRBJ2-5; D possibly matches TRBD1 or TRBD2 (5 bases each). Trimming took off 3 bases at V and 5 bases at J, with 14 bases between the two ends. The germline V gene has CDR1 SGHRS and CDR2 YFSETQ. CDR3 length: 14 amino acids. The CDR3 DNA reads TGCGCCAGCAGCTCCACGGCCTGGGGGGAGACCCAGTACTTC. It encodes CASSSTAWGETQYF.

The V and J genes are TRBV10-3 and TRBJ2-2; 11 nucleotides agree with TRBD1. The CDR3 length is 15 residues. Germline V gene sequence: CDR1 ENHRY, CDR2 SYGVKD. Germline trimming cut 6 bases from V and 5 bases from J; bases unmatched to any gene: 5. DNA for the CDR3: TGTGCCATCAGGTCCGGGACAGGGGGGACCGGGGAGCTGTTTTTT. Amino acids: CAIRSGTGGTGELFF.

CDR3 loop: CASSESRGPQPQHF. As DNA, the CDR3 is TGCGCCAGCAGTGAGAGCAGGGGGCCTCAGCCCCAGCATTTT. The V call is TRBV10-2, the J call TRBJ1-5; 8 bases agree with TRBD1. V shed 2 bases and J 6 bases; nucleotides not matched to a gene: 3. Germline V CDR1 and CDR2: WSHSY, SAAADI. CDR3 length equals 14 residues.

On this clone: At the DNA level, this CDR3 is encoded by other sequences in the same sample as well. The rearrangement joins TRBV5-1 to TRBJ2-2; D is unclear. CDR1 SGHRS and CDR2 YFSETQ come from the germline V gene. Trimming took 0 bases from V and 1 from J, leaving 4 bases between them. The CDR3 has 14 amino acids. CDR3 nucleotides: TGCGCCAGCAGCTTGGTTGGGAACACCGGGGAGCTGTTTTTT. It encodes CASSLVGNTGELFF.

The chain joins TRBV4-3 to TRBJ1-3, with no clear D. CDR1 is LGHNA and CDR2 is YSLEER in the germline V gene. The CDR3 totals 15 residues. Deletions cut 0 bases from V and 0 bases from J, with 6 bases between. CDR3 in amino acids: CASSQDSSSGNTIYF. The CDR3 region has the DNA TGCGCCAGCAGCCAAGATTCGAGCTCTGGAAACACCATATATTTT.

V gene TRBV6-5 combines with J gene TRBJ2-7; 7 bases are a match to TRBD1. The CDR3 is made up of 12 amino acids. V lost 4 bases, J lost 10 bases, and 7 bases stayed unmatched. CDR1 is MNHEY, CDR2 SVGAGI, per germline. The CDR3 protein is CASSSPWTGQYF. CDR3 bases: TGTGCCAGCAGTTCTCCCTGGACAGGCCAGTACTTC.

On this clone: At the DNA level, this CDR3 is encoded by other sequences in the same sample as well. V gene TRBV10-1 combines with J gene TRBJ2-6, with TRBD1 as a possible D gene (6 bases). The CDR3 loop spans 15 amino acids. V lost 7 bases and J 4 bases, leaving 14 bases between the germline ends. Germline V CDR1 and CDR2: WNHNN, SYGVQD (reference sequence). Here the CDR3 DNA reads TGCGCCAGCATCAAACAGGGTCGCGGGGCCAACGTCCTGACTTTC. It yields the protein CASIKQGRGANVLTF.

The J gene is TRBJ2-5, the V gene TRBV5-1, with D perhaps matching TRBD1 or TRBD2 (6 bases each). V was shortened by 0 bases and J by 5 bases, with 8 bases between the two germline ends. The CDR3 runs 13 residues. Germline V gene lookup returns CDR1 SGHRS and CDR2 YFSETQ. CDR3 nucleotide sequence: TGCGCCAGCAGCTTGGGAGGGGGGGAGACCCAGTACTTC. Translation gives CASSLGGGETQYF.